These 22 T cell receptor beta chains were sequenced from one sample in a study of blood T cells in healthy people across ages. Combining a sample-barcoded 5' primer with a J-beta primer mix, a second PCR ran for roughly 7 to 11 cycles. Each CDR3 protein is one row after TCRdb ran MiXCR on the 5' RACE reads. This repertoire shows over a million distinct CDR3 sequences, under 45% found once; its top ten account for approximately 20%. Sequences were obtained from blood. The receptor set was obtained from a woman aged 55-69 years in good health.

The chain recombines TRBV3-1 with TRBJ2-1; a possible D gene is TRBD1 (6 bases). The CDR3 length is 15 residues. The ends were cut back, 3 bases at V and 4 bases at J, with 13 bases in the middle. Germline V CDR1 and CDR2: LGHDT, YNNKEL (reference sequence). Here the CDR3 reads CASSHHRDIYNEQFF. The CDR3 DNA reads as TGTGCCAGCAGCCACCACCGGGACATTTACAATGAGCAGTTCTTC.

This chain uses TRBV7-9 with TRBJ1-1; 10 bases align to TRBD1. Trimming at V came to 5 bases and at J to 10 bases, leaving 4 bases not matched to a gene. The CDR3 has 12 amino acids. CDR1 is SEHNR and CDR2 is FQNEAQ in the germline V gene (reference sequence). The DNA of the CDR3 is TGTGCCAGCAGCACACGGACAGGGGGAGCTTTCTTT. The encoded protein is CASSTRTGGAFF. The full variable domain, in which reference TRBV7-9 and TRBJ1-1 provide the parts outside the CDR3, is DTGVSQNPRHKITKRGQNVTFRCDPISEHNRLYWYRQTLGQGPEFLTYFQNEAQLEKSRLLSDRFSAERPKGSFSTLEIQRTEQGDSAMYLCASSTRTGGAFFGQGTRLTVV.

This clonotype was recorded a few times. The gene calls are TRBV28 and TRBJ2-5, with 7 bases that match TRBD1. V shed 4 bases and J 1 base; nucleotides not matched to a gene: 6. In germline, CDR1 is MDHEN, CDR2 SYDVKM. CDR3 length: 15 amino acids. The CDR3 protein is CASSSTGFVQETQYF. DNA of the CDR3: TGTGCCAGCAGTTCGACAGGGTTCGTCCAAGAGACCCAGTACTTC. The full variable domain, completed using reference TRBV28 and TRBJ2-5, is DVKVTQSSRYLVKRTGEKVFLECVQDMDHENMFWYRQDPGLGLRLIYFSYDVKMKEKGDIPEGYSVSREKKERFSLILESASTNQTSMYLCASSSTGFVQETQYFGPGTRLLVL.

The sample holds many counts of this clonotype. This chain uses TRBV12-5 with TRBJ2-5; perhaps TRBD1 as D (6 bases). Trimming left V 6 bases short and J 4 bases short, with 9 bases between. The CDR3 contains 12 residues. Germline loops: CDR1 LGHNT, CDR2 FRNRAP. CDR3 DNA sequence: TGTGCTAGTGGCCAGGGGCTAGAGACCCAGTACTTC. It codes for CASGQGLETQYF.

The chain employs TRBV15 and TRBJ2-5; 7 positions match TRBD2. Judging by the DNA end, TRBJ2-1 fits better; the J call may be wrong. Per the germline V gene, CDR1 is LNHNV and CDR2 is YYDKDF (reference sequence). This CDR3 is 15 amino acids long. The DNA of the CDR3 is TGTGCCACCAGCAGAGATGGGGAGGGTCTGGAGACCCAGTTCTTC. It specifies CATSRDGEGLETQFF.

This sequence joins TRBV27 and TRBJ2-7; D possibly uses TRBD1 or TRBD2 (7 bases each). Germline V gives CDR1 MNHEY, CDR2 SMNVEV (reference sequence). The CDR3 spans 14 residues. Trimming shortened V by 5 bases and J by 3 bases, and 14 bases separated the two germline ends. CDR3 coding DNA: TGTGCCAGCAGTGTAGGCAGGGGGGGCTACGAGCAGTACTTC. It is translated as CASSVGRGGYEQYF.

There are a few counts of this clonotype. For the CDR3, the DNA is TGTGCCAGCAGCCGGGTCCGGGAAGAGACCCAGTACTTC. Translation: CASSRVREETQYF. The chain uses TRBV11-2 and TRBJ2-5; D remains ambiguous. The CDR3 loop spans 13 amino acids. Germline V gene data show CDR1 as SGHAT and CDR2 as FQNNGV. Between the trimmed V and J ends, which lost 5 bases and 3 bases, there was a span of 10 bases.

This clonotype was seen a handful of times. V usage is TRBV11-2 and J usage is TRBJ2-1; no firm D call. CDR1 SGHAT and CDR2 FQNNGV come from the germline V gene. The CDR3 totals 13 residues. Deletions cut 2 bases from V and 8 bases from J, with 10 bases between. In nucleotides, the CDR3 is TGTGCCAGCAGCTTAAGGTCGTTAGATGAGCAGTTCTTC. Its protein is CASSLRSLDEQFF.

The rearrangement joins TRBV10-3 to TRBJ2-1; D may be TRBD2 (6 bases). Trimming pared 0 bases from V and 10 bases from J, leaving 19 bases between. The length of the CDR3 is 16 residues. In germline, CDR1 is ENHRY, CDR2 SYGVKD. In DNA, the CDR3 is TGTGCCATCAGTGAGTCGTGGGAGGACCCGACCGAGGAGCAGTTCTTC. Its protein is CAISESWEDPTEEQFF.

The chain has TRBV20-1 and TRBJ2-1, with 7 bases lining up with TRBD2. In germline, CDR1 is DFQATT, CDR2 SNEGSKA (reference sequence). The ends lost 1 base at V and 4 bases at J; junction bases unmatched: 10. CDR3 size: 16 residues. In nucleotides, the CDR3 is TGCAGTGCTAGAGTCGCCCCTAGCGGTTCGTACAATGAGCAGTTCTTC. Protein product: CSARVAPSGSYNEQFF.

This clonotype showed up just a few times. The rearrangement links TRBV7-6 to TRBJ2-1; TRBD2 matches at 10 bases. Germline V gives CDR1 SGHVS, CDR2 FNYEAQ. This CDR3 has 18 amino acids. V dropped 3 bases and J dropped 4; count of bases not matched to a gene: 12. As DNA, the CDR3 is TGTGCCAGCAGCTTTTCAACCCCTAGCGGGAGAGGGTACAATGAGCAGTTCTTC. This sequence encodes CASSFSTPSGRGYNEQFF.

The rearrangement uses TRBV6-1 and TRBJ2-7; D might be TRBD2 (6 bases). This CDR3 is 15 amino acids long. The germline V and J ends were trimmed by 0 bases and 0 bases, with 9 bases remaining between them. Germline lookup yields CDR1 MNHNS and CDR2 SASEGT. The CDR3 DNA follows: TGTGCCAGCAGTGAAGCGGGAGGACACTCCTACGAGCAGTACTTC. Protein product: CASSEAGGHSYEQYF.

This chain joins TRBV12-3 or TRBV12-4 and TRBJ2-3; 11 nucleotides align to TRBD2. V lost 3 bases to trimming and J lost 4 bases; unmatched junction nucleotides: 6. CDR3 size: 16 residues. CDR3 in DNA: TGTGCCAGCAGTTTGACTAGCGGGATCCGCTCAGATACGCAGTATTTT. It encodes CASSLTSGIRSDTQYF.

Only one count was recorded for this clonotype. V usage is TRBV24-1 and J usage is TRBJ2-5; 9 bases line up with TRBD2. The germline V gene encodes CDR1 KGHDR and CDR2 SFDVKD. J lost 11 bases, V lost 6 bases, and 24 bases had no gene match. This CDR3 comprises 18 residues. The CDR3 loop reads CATSHRNVAGVTNNEQYF. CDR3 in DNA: TGTGCCACCAGTCATCGGAATGTAGCGGGAGTCACAAACAATGAGCAGTACTTC.

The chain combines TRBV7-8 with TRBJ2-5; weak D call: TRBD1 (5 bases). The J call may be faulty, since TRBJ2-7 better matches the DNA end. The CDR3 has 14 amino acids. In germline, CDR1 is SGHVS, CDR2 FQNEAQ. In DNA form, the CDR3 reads TGTGCCAGCAACCCTAAGGGGAAGGCCTACGAGCAGTACTTC. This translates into CASNPKGKAYEQYF.

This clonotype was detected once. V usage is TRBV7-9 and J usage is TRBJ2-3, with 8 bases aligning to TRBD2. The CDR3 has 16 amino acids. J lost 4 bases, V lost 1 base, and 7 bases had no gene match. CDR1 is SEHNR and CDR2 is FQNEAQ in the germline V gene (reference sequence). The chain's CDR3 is CASSLDPRREADTQYF. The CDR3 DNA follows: TGTGCCAGCAGCTTAGATCCGAGGCGGGAGGCAGATACGCAGTATTTT.

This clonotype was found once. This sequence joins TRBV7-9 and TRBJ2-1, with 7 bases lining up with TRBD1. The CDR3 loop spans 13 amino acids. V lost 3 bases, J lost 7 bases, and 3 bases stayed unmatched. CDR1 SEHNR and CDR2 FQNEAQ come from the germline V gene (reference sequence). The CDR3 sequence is CASSFQGENEQFF. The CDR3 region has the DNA TGTGCCAGCAGCTTTCAGGGGGAAAATGAGCAGTTCTTC.

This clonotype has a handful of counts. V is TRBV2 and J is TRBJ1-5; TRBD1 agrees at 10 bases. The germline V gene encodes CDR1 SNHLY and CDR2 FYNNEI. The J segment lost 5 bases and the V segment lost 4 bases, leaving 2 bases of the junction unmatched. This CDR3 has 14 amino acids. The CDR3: CASSAGTGDQPQHF. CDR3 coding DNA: TGTGCCAGCAGTGCCGGGACAGGGGATCAGCCCCAGCATTTT.

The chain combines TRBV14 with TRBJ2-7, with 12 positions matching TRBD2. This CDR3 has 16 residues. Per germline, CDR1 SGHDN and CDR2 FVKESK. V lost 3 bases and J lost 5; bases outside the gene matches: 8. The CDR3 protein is CASSHRLAGVRDEQYF. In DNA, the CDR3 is TGTGCCAGCAGCCATCGACTAGCGGGAGTAAGGGACGAGCAGTACTTC.

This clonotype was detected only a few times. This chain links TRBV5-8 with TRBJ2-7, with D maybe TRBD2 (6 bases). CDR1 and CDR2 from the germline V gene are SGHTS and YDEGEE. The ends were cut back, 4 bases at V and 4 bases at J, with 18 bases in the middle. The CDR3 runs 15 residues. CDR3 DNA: TGTGCCAGCAGCCGGGGGACGGGGCGTTCTTACGAGCAGTACTTC. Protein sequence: CASSRGTGRSYEQYF.

The CDR3 protein is CASSLLDGVGVDYGYTF. The DNA for the CDR3 is TGTGCCAGCAGTCTATTGGACGGTGTGGGAGTTGACTATGGCTACACCTTC. The genes are TRBV12-3 or TRBV12-4 and TRBJ1-2; D remains unclear. The length of the CDR3 is 17 residues. V was clipped by 5 bases and J by 3 bases, with 22 bases between them.

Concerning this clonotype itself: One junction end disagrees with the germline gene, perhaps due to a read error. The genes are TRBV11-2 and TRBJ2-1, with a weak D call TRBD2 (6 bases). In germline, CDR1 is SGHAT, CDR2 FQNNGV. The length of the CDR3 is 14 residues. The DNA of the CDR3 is TGTGCCAGCATCTTAGACCCGGGAGCAAATGAGCAGTTCTTC. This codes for CASILDPGANEQFF.